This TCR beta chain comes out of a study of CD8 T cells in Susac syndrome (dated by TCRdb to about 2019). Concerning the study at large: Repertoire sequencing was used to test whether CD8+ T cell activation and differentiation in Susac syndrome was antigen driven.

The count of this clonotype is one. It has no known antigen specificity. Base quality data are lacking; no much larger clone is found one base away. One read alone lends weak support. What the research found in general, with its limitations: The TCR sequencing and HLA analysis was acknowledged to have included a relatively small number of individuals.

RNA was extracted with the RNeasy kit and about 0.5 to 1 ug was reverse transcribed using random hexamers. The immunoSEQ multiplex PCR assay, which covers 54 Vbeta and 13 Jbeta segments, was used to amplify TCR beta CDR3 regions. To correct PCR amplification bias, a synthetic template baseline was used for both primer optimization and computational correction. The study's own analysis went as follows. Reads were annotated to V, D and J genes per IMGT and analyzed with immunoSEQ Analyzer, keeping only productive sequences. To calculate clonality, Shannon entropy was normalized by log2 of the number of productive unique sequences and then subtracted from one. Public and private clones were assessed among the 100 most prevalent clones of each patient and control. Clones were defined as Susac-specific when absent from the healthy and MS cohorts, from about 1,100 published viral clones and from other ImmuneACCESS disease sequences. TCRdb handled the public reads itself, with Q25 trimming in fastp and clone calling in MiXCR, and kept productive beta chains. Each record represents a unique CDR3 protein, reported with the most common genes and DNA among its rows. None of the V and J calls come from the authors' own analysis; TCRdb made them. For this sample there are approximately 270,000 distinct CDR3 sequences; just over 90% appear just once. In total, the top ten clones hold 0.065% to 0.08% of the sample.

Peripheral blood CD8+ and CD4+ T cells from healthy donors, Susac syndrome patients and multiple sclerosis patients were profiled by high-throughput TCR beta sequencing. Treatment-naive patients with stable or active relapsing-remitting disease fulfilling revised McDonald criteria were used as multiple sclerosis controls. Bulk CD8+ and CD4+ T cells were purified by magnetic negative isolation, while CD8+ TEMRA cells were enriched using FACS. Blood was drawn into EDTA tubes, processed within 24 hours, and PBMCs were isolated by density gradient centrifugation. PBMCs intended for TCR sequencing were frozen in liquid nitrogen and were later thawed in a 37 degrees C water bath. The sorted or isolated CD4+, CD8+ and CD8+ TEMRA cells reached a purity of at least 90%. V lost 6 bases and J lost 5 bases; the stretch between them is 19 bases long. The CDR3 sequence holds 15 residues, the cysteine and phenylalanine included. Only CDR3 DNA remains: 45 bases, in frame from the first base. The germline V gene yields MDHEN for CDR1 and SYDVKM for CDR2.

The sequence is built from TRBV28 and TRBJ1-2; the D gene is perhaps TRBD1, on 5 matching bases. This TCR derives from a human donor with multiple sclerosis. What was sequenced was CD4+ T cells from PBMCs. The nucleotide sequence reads TGTGCCAGCAGGACCCACGGGGCCGACCATTATGGCTACACCTTC. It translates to CASRTHGADHYGYTF.